A single sample gave rise to the 9 T cell receptor beta chains below, sequenced in a study of blood T cells in healthy people across ages. Through a sample-barcoded 5' primer and a J-beta primer mix, a second PCR was run for about 6 to 12 cycles. TCRdb re-called the 5' RACE reads with MiXCR, one entry per CDR3 protein. The table includes some 1.1 million distinct CDR3 sequences, less than 45% detected once. The sample was blood. These receptors were taken from a man between 18 and 35 years old in good health.

This clonotype showed up just a few times. The rearrangement joins TRBV20-1 to TRBJ2-7; D is possibly TRBD2 (6 bases). Trimming pared 3 bases from V and 2 bases from J, leaving 11 bases between. This CDR3 spans 13 amino acids. Germline V CDR1 and CDR2: DFQATT, SNEGSKA (reference sequence). CDR3 protein: CSASRGFTYEQYF. In nucleotides, the CDR3 is TGCAGTGCTAGTCGGGGGTTCACCTACGAGCAGTACTTC.

The genes are TRBV6-5 and TRBJ2-1, with 11 bases aligning to TRBD1. The CDR3 loop spans 18 amino acids. Germline V gene data show CDR1 as MNHEY and CDR2 as SVGAGI. The V and J ends lost 0 bases and 2 bases, in that order; junction bases with no gene match: 6. CDR3 residues: CASSYSKGTGGTYNEQFF. CDR3 DNA: TGTGCCAGCAGTTACTCGAAGGGGACAGGGGGAACCTACAATGAGCAGTTCTTC.

The chain is built from TRBV7-2 and TRBJ2-7, with unresolved D. This CDR3 region has 14 residues. CDR1 and CDR2 from the germline V gene are SGHTA and FQGNSA. V was pared by 4 bases and J by 3 bases, with 13 bases between. CDR3: CASSSSRWNYEQYF. CDR3 sequence (DNA): TGTGCCAGCAGCTCAAGTCGTTGGAACTACGAGCAGTACTTC.

The J gene is TRBJ1-1, the V gene TRBV20-1; TRBD1 is a possible D gene (5 bases). Trimming cost V 1 base and J 7 bases, with 16 bases left between them. The CDR3 contains 14 residues. Looked up from germline, CDR1 is DFQATT and CDR2 is SNEGSKA (reference sequence). This CDR3 is CSARGLQGRGEAFF. In nucleotides, the CDR3 is TGCAGTGCTAGAGGACTCCAGGGACGGGGTGAAGCTTTCTTT.

The gene calls are TRBV7-2 and TRBJ2-3; possible D gene TRBD1, 7 bases. In germline, CDR1 is SGHTA, CDR2 FQGNSA. V lost 5 bases and J 4 bases, leaving 19 bases between the germline ends. The CDR3 is made up of 16 amino acids. In DNA form, the CDR3 reads TGTGCCAGCAGCGCCCGACAGGGAGGTATCTCAGATACGCAGTATTTT. Translated, it gives CASSARQGGISDTQYF.

This clonotype was found a few times. This CDR3 is CASINRWTSGEYNEQFF. CDR3 nucleotide sequence: TGTGCCAGCATTAATCGCTGGACTAGCGGGGAATACAATGAGCAGTTCTTC. This chain joins TRBV12-3 or TRBV12-4 and TRBJ2-1, with TRBD2 identical over 12 bases. Unmatched junction bases numbered 11, after V lost 7 bases and J lost 4 bases. This CDR3 region has 17 residues.

V gene TRBV9 combines with J gene TRBJ1-1; 7 bases fit TRBD1. V trimming: 4 bases; J trimming: 1 base; junction bases outside the gene matches: 7. The CDR3 consists of 15 residues. Germline V gene sequence: CDR1 SGDLS, CDR2 YYNGEE. The CDR3 loop reads CASSPRGQPNTEAFF. The CDR3 DNA follows: TGTGCCAGCAGCCCCCGGGGACAGCCGAACACTGAAGCTTTCTTT.

The gene calls are TRBV20-1 and TRBJ1-1; TRBD1 aligns across 9 bases. J was trimmed by 4 bases and V by 0 bases; bases with no gene match: 3. This CDR3 region has 14 residues. In germline, CDR1 is DFQATT, CDR2 SNEGSKA (reference sequence). The CDR3 here is CSARDATGGTEAFF. In DNA, the CDR3 is TGCAGTGCTAGAGATGCGACAGGGGGCACTGAAGCTTTCTTT.

The rearrangement joins TRBV3-1 to TRBJ2-3; the D is unclear. The CDR3 totals 16 residues. Germline assignment: CDR1 LGHDT and CDR2 YNNKEL (reference sequence). Trimming took off 2 bases at V and 0 bases at J, with 12 bases between the two ends. DNA of the CDR3: TGTGCCAGCAGCCAATGGGCAGCCACTAGCACAGATACGCAGTATTTT. It specifies CASSQWAATSTDTQYF.